This entry concerns a single T cell receptor beta chain. This sample is part of a study of shared clonotypes between healthy human individuals. Using immunoSEQ multiplex PCR, the repertoire was profiled, and TCRdb retains in-frame clones only, with some absent. The sample yields 550,000 to 750,000 clones, 95% to 96% seen once. CD45RO-negative, CCR7-positively selected cells formed the naive CD8 fraction, excluding terminally differentiated effector memory CD45RA+ cells. What was sequenced was naive CD8+ T cells sorted from blood. This sequence was found in a woman aged 25 to 45 in good health.

The DNA for the CDR3 is TGTGCCAGTAGTAAACTAGCGGGCTCCTACAATGAGCAGTTCTTC. It yields the protein CASSKLAGSYNEQFF. The rearrangement links TRBV19 to TRBJ2-1, with 9 bases matching TRBD2. The germline V gene has CDR1 LNHDA and CDR2 SQIVND (reference sequence). V trimming: 4 bases; J trimming: 0 bases; junction bases outside the gene matches: 1. The CDR3 extends over 15 amino acids.